This is a list of T cell receptor beta chains from one sample in a study of shared clonotypes between healthy human individuals. Measured with immunoSEQ multiplex PCR; TCRdb has only the in-frame clones, and not every one. The sample contains millions of clones, about 95% of which appear only once. The source material was naive CD8+ T cells sorted from blood. All receptors come from a man between 18 and 29 years old in good health. CDR3s include the opening cysteine and the closing phenylalanine or tryptophan. Fields, in order: J gene, D gene, clone size, CDR3 length, V gene, CDR3 protein, CDR3 DNA. The D gene is left open where the match is weak. Not every row has a clone size; where given, it reads once, few, many or a size class.

J gene: TRBJ2-2
D gene: TRBD1
clone size: once
CDR3 length: 13
V gene: TRBV6-1
CDR3 protein: CAISDRNIGELFF
CDR3 DNA: TGTGCCATTTCGGACAGGAACATCGGGGAGCTGTTTTTT

J gene: TRBJ1-2
D gene: TRBD1
clone size: -
CDR3 length: 15
V gene: TRBV29-1
CDR3 protein: CSVLRFGTGKFGYTF
CDR3 DNA: TGCAGCGTTCTCCGTTTCGGGACAGGGAAATTTGGCTACACCTTC

J gene: TRBJ2-1
D gene: TRBD1
clone size: -
CDR3 length: 15
V gene: TRBV11-3
CDR3 protein: CASSSQGQGAEEQFF
CDR3 DNA: TGTGCCAGCAGCTCCCAGGGACAGGGGGCGGAAGAGCAGTTCTTC

J gene: TRBJ2-2
D gene: TRBD1
clone size: -
CDR3 length: 15
V gene: TRBV7-9
CDR3 protein: CASSPGGVYDGELFF
CDR3 DNA: TGTGCCAGCAGCCCAGGGGGTGTTTACGACGGGGAGCTGTTTTTT

J gene: TRBJ1-1
D gene: -
clone size: -
CDR3 length: 15
V gene: TRBV4-1
CDR3 protein: CASSQGGGQMKEAFF
CDR3 DNA: TGCGCCAGCAGCCAAGGAGGGGGGCAAATGAAGGAAGCTTTCTTT

J gene: TRBJ2-7
D gene: TRBD1
clone size: -
CDR3 length: 15
V gene: TRBV11-2
CDR3 protein: CASSLSGTGPYEQYF
CDR3 DNA: TGTGCCAGCAGCCTGTCCGGGACAGGGCCCTACGAGCAGTACTTC

J gene: TRBJ1-2
D gene: TRBD1
clone size: few
CDR3 length: 13
V gene: TRBV7-9
CDR3 protein: CASRLGTDYGYTF
CDR3 DNA: TGTGCCAGCAGGCTAGGGACAGACTATGGCTACACCTTC

J gene: TRBJ2-2
D gene: TRBD2
clone size: -
CDR3 length: 18
V gene: TRBV4-3
CDR3 protein: CASSQEVAARESTGELFF
CDR3 DNA: TGCGCCAGCAGCCAAGAAGTGGCGGCGCGGGAGAGCACCGGGGAGCTGTTTTTT

J gene: TRBJ2-7
D gene: -
clone size: -
CDR3 length: 14
V gene: TRBV30
CDR3 protein: CAWSWAGRTYEQYF
CDR3 DNA: TGTGCCTGGAGTTGGGCAGGGAGAACCTACGAGCAGTACTTC

J gene: TRBJ2-3
D gene: -
clone size: -
CDR3 length: 14
V gene: TRBV6-1
CDR3 protein: CASSELPRADTQYF
CDR3 DNA: TGTGCCAGCAGTGAACTCCCTAGAGCAGATACGCAGTATTTT

J gene: TRBJ1-4
D gene: TRBD1
clone size: -
CDR3 length: 14
V gene: TRBV7-6
CDR3 protein: CASSLGTGNEKLFF
CDR3 DNA: TGTGCCAGCAGCTTAGGGACAGGGAATGAAAAACTGTTTTTT

J gene: TRBJ1-4
D gene: -
clone size: -
CDR3 length: 16
V gene: TRBV28
CDR3 protein: CASSNWALATNEKLFF
CDR3 DNA: TGTGCCAGCAGTAACTGGGCCCTTGCAACTAATGAAAAACTGTTTTTT

J gene: TRBJ2-1
D gene: -
clone size: -
CDR3 length: 14
V gene: TRBV5-1
CDR3 protein: CASSLGALFNEQFF
CDR3 DNA: TGCGCCAGCAGCTTGGGGGCACTATTCAATGAGCAGTTCTTC

J gene: TRBJ2-2
D gene: -
clone size: -
CDR3 length: 14
V gene: TRBV10-3
CDR3 protein: CATRAPGDTGELFF
CDR3 DNA: TGTGCCACCAGGGCCCCCGGGGACACCGGGGAGCTGTTTTTT

J gene: TRBJ1-6
D gene: -
clone size: -
CDR3 length: 17
V gene: TRBV6-1
CDR3 protein: CASSETGPKHHNSPLHF
CDR3 DNA: TGTGCCAGCAGCGAAACGGGACCGAAACACCATAATTCACCCCTCCACTTT

J gene: TRBJ2-1
D gene: TRBD2
clone size: -
CDR3 length: 18
V gene: TRBV5-6
CDR3 protein: CASSSTTSVGAIYNEQFF
CDR3 DNA: TGTGCCAGCAGCTCGACAACTAGCGTCGGGGCCATTTACAATGAGCAGTTCTTC

J gene: TRBJ1-1
D gene: -
clone size: -
CDR3 length: 15
V gene: TRBV9
CDR3 protein: CASSVAPVTDHEAFF
CDR3 DNA: TGTGCCAGCAGCGTAGCTCCTGTGACAGACCATGAAGCTTTCTTT

J gene: TRBJ2-1
D gene: -
clone size: once
CDR3 length: 13
V gene: TRBV6-6
CDR3 protein: CASSLGPINEQFF
CDR3 DNA: TGTGCCAGCAGCCTCGGGCCTATCAATGAGCAGTTCTTC

J gene: TRBJ2-7
D gene: TRBD1
clone size: -
CDR3 length: 16
V gene: TRBV6-5
CDR3 protein: CASSYSLDRAFYEQYF
CDR3 DNA: TGTGCCAGCAGTTACTCCCTGGACAGGGCTTTCTACGAGCAGTACTTC

J gene: TRBJ2-3
D gene: -
clone size: -
CDR3 length: 15
V gene: TRBV9
CDR3 protein: CASSVDLTGTDTQYF
CDR3 DNA: TGTGCCAGCAGCGTGGACCTCACAGGCACAGATACGCAGTATTTT

J gene: TRBJ2-2
D gene: -
clone size: -
CDR3 length: 16
V gene: TRBV11-3
CDR3 protein: CASSYPAGEGTGELFF
CDR3 DNA: TGTGCCAGCAGCTACCCGGCAGGGGAGGGAACCGGGGAGCTGTTTTTT

J gene: TRBJ2-1
D gene: -
clone size: -
CDR3 length: 12
V gene: TRBV30
CDR3 protein: CAWSWGLNEQFF
CDR3 DNA: TGTGCCTGGAGTTGGGGGCTCAATGAGCAGTTCTTC